Presented here are 13 T cell receptor beta chains from one specimen sequenced in a study of cytomegalovirus exposure and HLA in healthy donors. Both 60 Vbeta primers and 13 Jbeta primers went into the PCR. Only in-frame clones appear in the TCRdb table, and some are missing; sequencing was by immunoSEQ multiplex PCR. The sample includes roughly 200,000 clones, 76% of them seen just once. Material: PBMCs. The origin of the receptors is a man younger than 35 in good health and CMV-seronegative.

This rearrangement joins TRBV28 to TRBJ1-2, with D tentatively TRBD1 (6 bases). Trimming removed 5 bases from V and 4 bases from J, with 14 bases in between. This CDR3 is built from 14 residues. Germline lookup yields CDR1 MDHEN and CDR2 SYDVKM. For the CDR3, the DNA is TGTGCCAGCAGTCCCCCGGACAGTCCCTATGGCTACACCTTC. It yields the protein CASSPPDSPYGYTF.

This chain links TRBV6-5 with TRBJ1-2, with 8 bases fitting TRBD1. The germline CDR1 and CDR2 sequences are MNHEY and SVGAGI. V gave up 5 bases and J gave up 14 bases; unmatched junction bases: 13. This CDR3 contains 13 residues. The CDR3 protein is CASSVNTQGDETF. The CDR3 DNA is TGTGCCAGCAGTGTGAATACACAGGGGGACGAGACCTTC.

The V call is TRBV2, the J call TRBJ1-1, with D possibly matching TRBD1 (6 bases). In germline, CDR1 is SNHLY, CDR2 FYNNEI. This CDR3 is built from 13 residues. V shed 6 bases and J shed 11 bases, with 19 bases lying between them. This chain's CDR3 is CASSDLQGSAAFF. The CDR3 nucleotides read TGTGCCAGCAGCGACCTACAGGGCTCGGCGGCTTTCTTT. Full variable domain (outside the CDR3, taken from reference TRBV2 and TRBJ1-1): EPEVTQTPSHQVTQMGQEVILRCVPISNHLYFYWYRQILGQKVEFLVSFYNNEISEKSEIFDDQFSVERPDGSNFTLKIRSTKLEDSAMYFCASSDLQGSAAFFGQGTRLTVV.

The sample holds a few counts of this clone. The chain employs TRBV5-6 and TRBJ2-7; 7 nucleotides agree with TRBD1. This CDR3 is built from 14 residues. V lost 3 bases and J lost 2; bases outside the gene matches: 5. Germline V gene sequence: CDR1 SGHDT, CDR2 YYEEEE. The CDR3 spells CASSSVDRAYEQYF. The CDR3 bases are TGTGCCAGCAGCTCGGTCGACAGGGCCTACGAGCAGTACTTC. Full variable domain (rest looked up from reference TRBV5-6 and TRBJ2-7): DAGVTQSPTHLIKTRGQQVTLRCSPKSGHDTVSWYQQALGQGPQFIFQYYEEEERQRGNFPDRFSGHQFPNYSSELNVNALLLGDSALYLCASSSVDRAYEQYFGPGTRLTVT.

The chain is built from TRBV7-9 and TRBJ2-7, with 14 bases matching TRBD2. Germline V CDR1 and CDR2: SEHNR, FQNEAQ (reference sequence). This CDR3 contains 15 residues. V lost 5 bases to trimming and J lost 2 bases; unmatched junction nucleotides: 2. Here the CDR3 DNA reads TGTGCCAGCAGCCCGGGACTAGCGGGAGCCTACGAGCAGTACTTC. It encodes CASSPGLAGAYEQYF.

J is TRBJ2-2 and V is TRBV2; possible D gene TRBD1, 5 bases. Germline assignment: CDR1 SNHLY and CDR2 FYNNEI. The CDR3 is 15 amino acids. The V end lost 4 bases, the J end lost 2 bases, and 11 bases lay between the germline ends. The CDR3 sequence is CASSGGALNTGELFF. In DNA form, the CDR3 reads TGTGCCAGCAGTGGTGGGGCCCTTAACACCGGGGAGCTGTTTTTT.

V usage is TRBV10-1 and J usage is TRBJ2-1; 14 bases are shared with TRBD2. The CDR3 has 13 residues. Germline V gene sequence: CDR1 WNHNN, CDR2 SYGVQD (reference sequence). The junction had 6 bases not matched to a gene; V was cut back by 5 bases and J by 15 bases. CDR3 bases: TGCGCCAGCAGTCCCGGGACTAGCGGGAGTCTGTTCTTC. This encodes CASSPGTSGSLFF.

This clone turned up a few times. The rearrangement joins TRBV13 to TRBJ2-3; the D gene is possibly TRBD2 (5 bases). This CDR3 has 16 amino acids. Looked up from germline, CDR1 is PRHDT and CDR2 is FYEKMQ (reference sequence). V lost 2 bases, J lost 2 bases, and 14 bases lay in between. Here the CDR3 reads CASSLPSGPTTDTQYF. In DNA form, the CDR3 reads TGTGCCAGCAGCTTACCGAGCGGCCCCACCACAGATACGCAGTATTTT.

The V call is TRBV19, the J call TRBJ2-7; 12 nucleotides agree with TRBD1. Germline V gene sequence: CDR1 LNHDA, CDR2 SQIVND (reference sequence). J lost 5 bases, V lost 5 bases, and 13 bases had no gene match. The CDR3 covers 17 residues. CDR3 coding DNA: TGTGCCAGTAGTCCCGCCGGGACAGGGGGCTCGGTCCACGAGCAGTACTTC. Encoded protein: CASSPAGTGGSVHEQYF.

The V gene is TRBV2, the J gene TRBJ1-2; D is perhaps TRBD1 (5 bases). The CDR3 is 13 amino acids. V lost 9 bases to trimming and J lost 5 bases, with 16 bases between them. CDR1 and CDR2 from the germline V gene are SNHLY and FYNNEI. This CDR3 is CASRWGKEYGYTF. The CDR3 DNA reads TGTGCCAGTCGGTGGGGCAAGGAATATGGCTACACCTTC.

The chain employs TRBV6-5 and TRBJ1-1; D gene unclear. CDR1 MNHEY and CDR2 SVGAGI come from the germline V gene. Trimming cost V 3 bases and J 7 bases, with 18 bases left between them. CDR3 size: 15 residues. The CDR3 DNA follows: TGTGCCAGCAGTTATCCTTCTGCGGGAAGAGTTGAAGCTTTCTTT. It yields the protein CASSYPSAGRVEAFF.

This chain connects TRBV10-3 to TRBJ2-3; tentatively, D is TRBD2 (6 bases). V lost 4 bases to trimming and J lost 5 bases, with 16 bases between them. The CDR3 extends over 15 amino acids. Per the germline V gene, CDR1 is ENHRY and CDR2 is SYGVKD. Here the CDR3 reads CAISGGGIVGDTQYF. The CDR3 nucleotides are TGTGCCATCAGTGGGGGCGGGATTGTAGGAGATACGCAGTATTTT.

This chain connects TRBV18 to TRBJ1-4; possible D gene TRBD1, 6 bases. CDR3 length: 16 residues. Germline loops: CDR1 KGHSH, CDR2 LQKENI. Between the trimmed V and J ends, which lost 5 bases and 6 bases, there was a span of 19 bases. This CDR3 is CASSATFGTKDEKLFF. CDR3 in DNA: TGTGCCAGCTCAGCTACCTTCGGGACAAAGGATGAAAAACTGTTTTTT.